The 8 T cell receptor beta chains in this list originate from one sample, sequenced in a study of T cells after yellow fever vaccination. Using its own MiXCR run on the 5' RACE reads, TCRdb lists one record per CDR3 protein. This sample has hundreds of thousands of distinct CDR3 sequences, with roughly a sixth found just once. The sequences come from PBMCs, collected before the yellow fever booster vaccination. The source is a man aged 18 to 29 who received the YFV17D yellow fever vaccine.

This clonotype was recorded a few times. The V gene is TRBV7-2, the J gene TRBJ2-5; D tentatively fits TRBD1 or TRBD2 (5 bases each). The CDR3 is 14 residues long. Deletions cut 1 base from V and 7 bases from J, with 13 bases between. Germline V gene lookup returns CDR1 SGHTA and CDR2 FQGNSA. The CDR3 DNA reads TGTGCCAGCAGCTTAGACGGGGCCGTGGGGACCCAGTACTTC. This codes for CASSLDGAVGTQYF.

This clonotype was found a few times. The chain is built from TRBV12-3 or TRBV12-4 and TRBJ1-2; D is undetermined. This CDR3 comprises 14 residues. Trimming removed 5 bases from V and 1 base from J, with 11 bases in between. The CDR3 region is CASSLLEVNYGYTF. CDR3 sequence (DNA): TGTGCCAGCAGTCTCCTGGAGGTTAACTATGGCTACACCTTC.

The sample holds many counts of this clonotype. V and J are TRBV5-1 and TRBJ2-3; maybe TRBD1 (6 bases). This CDR3 spans 14 amino acids. Germline V gene sequence: CDR1 SGHRS, CDR2 YFSETQ. Trimming shortened V by 0 bases and J by 3 bases, and 8 bases separated the two germline ends. The CDR3 DNA reads as TGCGCCAGCAGCTTGGAGGGGGATACAGATACGCAGTATTTT. Its translation: CASSLEGDTDTQYF.

Many counts were recorded for this clonotype. The chain joins TRBV12-3 or TRBV12-4 to TRBJ1-1; 8 nucleotides match TRBD1. This CDR3 contains 13 residues. J lost 3 bases, V lost 7 bases, and 4 bases had no gene match. As DNA, the CDR3 is TGTGCCAGCATTGAACAGGGGGACACTGAAGCTTTCTTT. It specifies CASIEQGDTEAFF.

The chain uses TRBV6-5 and TRBJ2-2, with D unclear. Trimming took off 7 bases at V and 1 base at J, with 10 bases between the two ends. The CDR3 totals 14 residues. CDR1 and CDR2 from the germline V gene are MNHEY and SVGAGI. The CDR3 sequence is CASTGRENTGELFF. CDR3 sequence (DNA): TGTGCCAGCACAGGACGAGAGAACACCGGGGAGCTGTTTTTT.

This clonotype has at least ten counts. Germline is not matched at one junction end, which may reflect a read error. The V and J genes are TRBV4-3 and TRBJ1-2; D call uncertain. The CDR3 sequence is 12 residues long. In germline, CDR1 is LGHNA, CDR2 YSLEER. The CDR3 DNA sequence: TGTGCCAGCAGTTTGTTGGGCGGGGGCTACACCTTC. The encoded protein is CASSLLGGGYTF.

The sample holds a few counts of this clonotype. The chain combines TRBV9 with TRBJ1-6, with D hard to call. Trimming left V 0 bases short and J 15 bases short, with 7 bases between. The CDR3 sequence is 11 residues long. Per the germline V gene, CDR1 is SGDLS and CDR2 is YYNGEE. CDR3 sequence reads: CASSVGADLHF. The CDR3 coding sequence is TGTGCCAGCAGCGTAGGTGCAGACCTCCACTTT.

J is TRBJ2-2 and V is TRBV7-2, with 11 positions matching TRBD2. Trimming took 6 bases from V and 4 from J; bases not matched to a gene: 1. Germline CDR1 reads SGHTA; CDR2 reads FQGNSA. The CDR3 has 14 residues. The CDR3 DNA reads TGTGCCAGCAGTGGACTAGCGGGCACCGGGGAGCTGTTTTTT. Amino acids: CASSGLAGTGELFF.